The rows below give T cell receptor beta chains drawn from one sample of a study of graft-versus-host responses after intestinal transplantation. No antigen has been identified for these receptors. TCRdb's table, derived via immunoSEQ multiplex PCR, lists solely in-frame clones and lacks some. The sample has 65,000 to 90,000 clones, roughly 90% seen once. The sample was unstimulated CD8+ T cells sorted from spleen or lymph node cells, taken before intestinal transplant. These receptor sequences come from a human donor who received an intestinal transplant. Both conserved end residues are part of each CDR3. A D gene is named only where the DNA matches it firmly. Clone sizes are given selectively: once, few, many, or a class where the clone is expanded.

clone size	V gene	J gene	CDR3 length	D gene	CDR3 DNA	CDR3 protein
.	TRBV4-1	TRBJ2-1	15	TRBD1	TGCGCCAGCAGCCTCGGGACAGGGGAGGTCAATGAGCAGTTCTTC	CASSLGTGEVNEQFF
.	TRBV10-2	TRBJ2-7	14	TRBD2	TGCGCCATCCCCCCCGGGACTAGTAAATACGAGCAGTACTTC	CAIPPGTSKYEQYF
.	TRBV7-9	TRBJ2-1	12	.	TGTGCCAGCAGCACGTCAACGGATGAGCAGTTCTTC	CASSTSTDEQFF
.	TRBV7-9	TRBJ2-5	14	.	TGTGCCAGCAGCCATACACAGGGAGACGAGACCCAGTACTTC	CASSHTQGDETQYF
.	TRBV9	TRBJ2-4	14	.	TGTGCCAGCAGCGTAGCGAGGATAGGAGACATTCAGTACTTC	CASSVARIGDIQYF
.	TRBV2	TRBJ2-7	14	TRBD2	TGTGCCAGCAGTGTTTTAGCGGGCTTCTACGAGCAGTACTTC	CASSVLAGFYEQYF
.	TRBV5-1	TRBJ2-7	16	.	TGCGCCAGCAGCTTGGTTCCTGAGACTGTCTCCTACGAGCAGTACTTC	CASSLVPETVSYEQYF
.	TRBV6-1	TRBJ2-3	17	TRBD2	TGTGCCAGCAGTGATCTTCTTTCGCGGGAGGGGTCAGATACGCAGTATTTT	CASSDLLSREGSDTQYF
.	TRBV10-1	TRBJ2-7	14	.	TGCGCCACCTCGCCGGGAAAATTCTACGGCGAGCAGTACTTC	CATSPGKFYGEQYF
.	TRBV15	TRBJ2-1	16	TRBD1	TGTGCCACCAGCGGCCCTTCGGGACAGCCCTACAATGAGCAGTTCTTC	CATSGPSGQPYNEQFF
.	TRBV4-2	TRBJ2-7	14	.	TGTGCCAGCAGCCAATCGGGGAGGTCCTACGAGCAGTACTTC	CASSQSGRSYEQYF
.	TRBV27	TRBJ2-7	11	.	TGTGCCAGCGACAGCTCCTACGAGCAGTACTTC	CASDSSYEQYF
.	TRBV7-6	TRBJ2-3	17	TRBD2	TGTGCCAGCAGCCCAAAGGTCGCGCGGGGGGAGACAGATACGCAGTATTTT	CASSPKVARGETDTQYF
.	TRBV9	TRBJ2-3	17	.	TGTGCCAGCAGCCATGCCTCCAGGGATAGAGTAACAGATACGCAGTATTTT	CASSHASRDRVTDTQYF
.	TRBV9	TRBJ2-7	14	TRBD2	TGTGCCAGCAGCGTTTCTAGCGGGAGTTACGAGCAGTACTTC	CASSVSSGSYEQYF
once	TRBV7-8	TRBJ2-5	16	.	TGTGCCAGCAGCCCTAAAGCGCGTTCTGGAAGGGAGACCCAGTACTTC	CASSPKARSGRETQYF
.	TRBV15	TRBJ2-5	15	.	TGTGCCACCAGCAGGCCGGGTAGCGGACAAGAGACCCAGTACTTC	CATSRPGSGQETQYF
.	TRBV4-1	TRBJ2-4	16	.	TGCGCCAGCAGCCAAGTAGGAGGGCTAGCCAAAAACATTCAGTACTTC	CASSQVGGLAKNIQYF
.	TRBV6-1	TRBJ2-7	12	.	TGTGCCAGCGCCCGGGGGTTTGACGAGCAGTACTTC	CASARGFDEQYF
.	TRBV2	TRBJ2-3	14	.	TGTGCCAGCAGTGGAGGGGGGGGCACAGATACGCAGTATTTT	CASSGGGGTDTQYF
.	TRBV7-9	TRBJ1-1	12	.	TGTGCCAGCGAGGGTAGGGCCACTGAAGCTTTCTTT	CASEGRATEAFF
once	TRBV2	TRBJ2-7	15	TRBD1	TGTGCCAGCAGTGCTATTATTGACAGGGCCTACGAGCAGTACTTC	CASSAIIDRAYEQYF
.	TRBV29-1	TRBJ2-3	16	.	.	CSVVHFGTVSTDTQYF